The 7 T cell receptor beta chains given below trace back to one sample, sequenced in a study of regulatory T cells in long-lasting Graves disease. Investigators prepared the TCR beta libraries by applying iRepertoire HTBI primers and Arm-PCR of CDR3 regions. TCRdb itself ran the multiplex PCR reads through MiXCR, one entry per CDR3 protein. The sample records some 370,000 distinct CDR3 sequences, approximately 10% being singletons. As to time point: newly diagnosed GD, antithyroid drugs for less than 3 months. The TCR library was made from RNA extracted from PBMCs. These data were likewise used in another study, on T cells in Graves' hyperthyroidism and ophthalmopathy.

Sequenced material: peripheral blood mononuclear cells (PBMCs), taken at new diagnosis, from a patient treated with antithyroid drugs. Receptors were obtained from a woman between 18 and 30 years old with Graves disease.

In its sample, this clonotype was seen many times. The chain has TRBV20-1 and TRBJ2-5; D could derive from TRBD1 or TRBD2 (5 bases each). Germline CDR1 reads DFQATT; CDR2 reads SNEGSKA (reference sequence). The CDR3 is made up of 13 amino acids. V was clipped by 5 bases and J by 1 base, with 11 bases between them. DNA of the CDR3: TGCAGTGCTCACCGGGACCCCCAAGAGACCCAGTACTTC. Translation: CSAHRDPQETQYF.

This clonotype occurred many times. The V gene is TRBV11-2, the J gene TRBJ1-6, with a tentative D call TRBD1 (6 bases). The CDR3 has 15 residues. The ends were cut back, 0 bases at V and 8 bases at J, with 11 bases in the middle. Germline CDR1 reads SGHAT; CDR2 reads FQNNGV. The CDR3 sequence: CASSLEVQGDSPLHF. The CDR3, as DNA: TGTGCCAGCAGCTTAGAAGTACAGGGTGATTCACCCCTCCACTTT.

This clonotype has ten or more counts. The chain has TRBV7-2 and TRBJ1-2; D is ambiguous. CDR1 and CDR2 (germline): SGHTA, FQGNSA. V lost 5 bases, J lost 1 base, and 8 bases lay in between. The CDR3 extends over 13 amino acids. CDR3: CASSPYINYGYTF. As DNA, the CDR3 is TGTGCCAGCAGCCCCTATATTAACTATGGCTACACCTTC.

In its sample, this clonotype was seen a few times. V and J are TRBV18 and TRBJ2-2, with TRBD2 matching over 8 bases. The V segment lost 6 bases and the J segment 3 bases; nucleotides outside the gene matches: 12. The CDR3 sequence is 17 residues long. Germline V gene lookup returns CDR1 KGHSH and CDR2 LQKENI. The CDR3, as DNA: TGTGCCAGCTCGCGTTTCCTTAGCGGGAAGGACACCGGGGAGCTGTTTTTT. Residues: CASSRFLSGKDTGELFF.

Turning to this clonotype: A much larger clone lies a single base off, so this may be a read error. V gene TRBV6-1 combines with J gene TRBJ1-1; the D is unclear. Between the trimmed V and J ends, which lost 6 bases and 2 bases, there was a span of 10 bases. The germline CDR1 and CDR2 sequences are MNHNS and SASEGT. The CDR3 has 13 amino acids. The CDR3 is CASRWSRNTEAFF. CDR3 bases: TGTGCCAGCAGGTGGTCGAGAAACACTGAAGCTTTCTTT.

Ten or more counts support this clonotype. The chain has TRBV7-9 and TRBJ1-1; tentative D call: TRBD1 (5 bases). Germline V gives CDR1 SEHNR, CDR2 FQNEAQ (reference sequence). This CDR3 region has 17 residues. V was cut by 3 bases and J by 0 bases, with 17 bases left in between. In nucleotides, the CDR3 is TGTGCCAGCAGCTTCAGACCAGGGCTTCTTATGAACACTGAAGCTTTCTTT. It codes for CASSFRPGLLMNTEAFF.

The chain combines TRBV29-1 with TRBJ1-2; TRBD1 aligns across 9 bases. V shed 6 bases and J 6 bases; nucleotides not matched to a gene: 2. The germline gives CDR1 SQVTM, CDR2 ANQGSEA. The CDR3 has 11 amino acids. CDR3 nucleotide sequence: TGCAGCGTAGGGACAGGGAATGGCTACACCTTC. This translates into CSVGTGNGYTF.